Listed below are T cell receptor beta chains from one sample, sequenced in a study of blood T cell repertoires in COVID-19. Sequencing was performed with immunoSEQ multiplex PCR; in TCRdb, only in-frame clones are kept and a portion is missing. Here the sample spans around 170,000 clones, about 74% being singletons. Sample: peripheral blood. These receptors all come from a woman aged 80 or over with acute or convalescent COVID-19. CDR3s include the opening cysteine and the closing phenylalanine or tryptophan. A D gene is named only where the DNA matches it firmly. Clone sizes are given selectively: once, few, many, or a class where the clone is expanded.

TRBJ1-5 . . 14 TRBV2 TGTGCCAGCAGTGGCACAGGGAGGGTCCAGCCCCAGCATTTT CASSGTGRVQPQHF
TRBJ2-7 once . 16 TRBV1 TGCATCAGCAGCCAACGTCCGGGGACTAGCTCTTACGAGCAGTACTTC CISSQRPGTSSYEQYF
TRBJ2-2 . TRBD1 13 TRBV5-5 TGTGCCAGCAGCTTACAGGGGACCGGGGAGCTGTTTTTT CASSLQGTGELFF
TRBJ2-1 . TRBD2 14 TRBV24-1 TGTGCCACCGGGCTAGCGGGAGGTAGGGGTGAGCAGTTCTTC CATGLAGGRGEQFF
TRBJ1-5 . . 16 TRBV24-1 TGTGCCACCAGTGATCCCCGAGTCTCAAGCAATCAGCCCCAGCATTTT CATSDPRVSSNQPQHF
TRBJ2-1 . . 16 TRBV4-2 TGTGCCAGCAGCCAAGATACGGCGGGGGCGTACAATGAGCAGTTCTTC CASSQDTAGAYNEQFF
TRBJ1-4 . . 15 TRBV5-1 TGCGCCAGCAGCTTGGTCGATTCGGCTAATGAAAAACTGTTTTTT CASSLVDSANEKLFF
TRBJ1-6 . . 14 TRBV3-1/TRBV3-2 TGTGCCAGCAGCCAAGCCAGGGTAGGATCACCCCTCCACTTT CASSQARVGSPLHF
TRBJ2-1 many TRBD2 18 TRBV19 TGTGCCAGTAGACCGGGACTAGCGGGAGGGTCGGGGTCCGATGAGCAGTTCTTC CASRPGLAGGSGSDEQFF
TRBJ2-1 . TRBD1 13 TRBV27 TGTGCCAGCAGTTTACCCCAGGGGGATGAGCAGTTCTTC CASSLPQGDEQFF
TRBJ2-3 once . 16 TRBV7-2 TGTGCCAGCAGCTTAGACCGTTCTAGCTCGACAGATACGCAGTATTTT CASSLDRSSSTDTQYF
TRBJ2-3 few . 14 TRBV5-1 TGCGCCAGCAGCTCTATCGAGAGCTCAGATACGCAGTATTTT CASSSIESSDTQYF
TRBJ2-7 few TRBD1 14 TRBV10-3 TGTGCCATCAAGACTGGACAGGGGGTAAACGAGCAGTACTTC CAIKTGQGVNEQYF
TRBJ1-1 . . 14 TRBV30 TGTGCCTGGACTTGGAAACAGATAAACACTGAAGCTTTCTTT CAWTWKQINTEAFF
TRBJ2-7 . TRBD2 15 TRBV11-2 TGTGCCAGCAGCTTAGCTAGCGGGAGTCTCTACGAGCAGTACTTC CASSLASGSLYEQYF
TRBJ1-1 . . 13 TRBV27 TGTGCCAGCAGTTCTTGGACAACTTTTGAAGCTTTCTTT CASSSWTTFEAFF
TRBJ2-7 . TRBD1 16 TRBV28 TGTGCCAGCAGCCCCCCCAGGACAGGGTCCCCTAGCGAGCAGTACTTC CASSPPRTGSPSEQYF
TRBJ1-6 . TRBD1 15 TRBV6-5 TGTGCCAGCAGTACGAGGGGGCGGAAGAATTCACCCCTCCACTTT CASSTRGRKNSPLHF
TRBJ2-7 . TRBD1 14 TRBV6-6 TGTGCCAGCAGTTCGGGACAGAGCTCCTACGAGCAGTACTTC CASSSGQSSYEQYF
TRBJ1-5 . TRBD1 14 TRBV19 TGTGCCAGTAACCCCGACAGGGGGCCTCAGCCCCAGCATTTT CASNPDRGPQPQHF
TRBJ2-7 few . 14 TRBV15 TGTGCCACCAGGGCACAGCCCGAGACCTACGAGCAGTACTTC CATRAQPETYEQYF
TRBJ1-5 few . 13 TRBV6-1 TGTGCCAGCAGTGAAGCTCCTAATCAGCCCCAGCATTTT CASSEAPNQPQHF
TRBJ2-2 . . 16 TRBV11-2 TGTGCCAGCAGCAAAGGGGGAGCGCCGAACACCGGGGAGCTGTTTTTT CASSKGGAPNTGELFF
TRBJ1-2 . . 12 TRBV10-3 TGTGCCATCAGTGAGTTGTATTATGGCTACACCTTC CAISELYYGYTF
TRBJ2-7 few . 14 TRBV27 TGTGCCAGCAGTTCAACTAGCTTCCCGGGCGAGCAGTACTTC CASSSTSFPGEQYF
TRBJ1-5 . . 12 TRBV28 TGTGCCAGCAGTTCCATCATCCCACCCCAGCATTTT CASSSIIPPQHF
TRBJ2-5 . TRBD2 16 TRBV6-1 TGTGCCAGCAGTGAAGGGGTAGCGGGAGGGTTAGAGACCCAGTACTTC CASSEGVAGGLETQYF
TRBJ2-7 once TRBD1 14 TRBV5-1 TGCGCCAGCAGCTCTAGGGGGCAGCCCTACGAGCAGTACTTC CASSSRGQPYEQYF
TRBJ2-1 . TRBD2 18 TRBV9 TGTGCCAGCAGCGAGGGACTAGCGGGAACAACAAATAACAATGAGCAGTTCTTC CASSEGLAGTTNNNEQFF
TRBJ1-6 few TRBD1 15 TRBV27 TGTGCCAGCAGTTTAGAACAGGGGTCCTATTCACCCCTCCACTTT CASSLEQGSYSPLHF
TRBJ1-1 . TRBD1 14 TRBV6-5 TGTGCCAGCAGCCGACAGGGGGATGACACTGAAGCTTTCTTT CASSRQGDDTEAFF
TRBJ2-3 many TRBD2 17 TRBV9 TGTGCCAGCAGCGCCCTGGGGACTAGCGGGAGTACAGATACGCAGTATTTT CASSALGTSGSTDTQYF
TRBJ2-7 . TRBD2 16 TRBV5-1 TGCGCCAGCAGCTTGGGACTAGCGGGAGGTTCCTACGAGCAGTACTTC CASSLGLAGGSYEQYF
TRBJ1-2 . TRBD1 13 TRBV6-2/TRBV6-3 TGTGCCAGCAGCCGGGACAGGGGGTATGGCTACACCTTC CASSRDRGYGYTF
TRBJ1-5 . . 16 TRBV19 TGTGCCAGTAACATGGGGCAGTTTAATGGCAATCAGCCCCAGCATTTT CASNMGQFNGNQPQHF
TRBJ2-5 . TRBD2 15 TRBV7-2 TGTGCCAGCAGCTTAGCTGGGACTAGCGGAGAGACCCAGTACTTC CASSLAGTSGETQYF
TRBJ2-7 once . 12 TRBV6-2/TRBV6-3 TGTGCCAGCAGTCGGGACACCTACGAGCAGTACTTC CASSRDTYEQYF
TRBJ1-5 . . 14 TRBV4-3 TGCGCCAGCAGCCAAGATTTTCAGGGTCAGCCCCAGCATTTT CASSQDFQGQPQHF
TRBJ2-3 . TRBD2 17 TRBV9 TGTGCCAGCAGCCCTCGAATACTAGCGCGATACACAGATACGCAGTATTTT CASSPRILARYTDTQYF
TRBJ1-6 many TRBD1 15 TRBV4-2 TGTGCCAGCAGCCCCGTCGGACAGGGAAATTCACCCCTCCACTTT CASSPVGQGNSPLHF
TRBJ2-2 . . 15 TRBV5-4 TGTGCCAGCAGGCGAATTGGACTCCTTACCGGGGAGCTGTTTTTT CASRRIGLLTGELFF
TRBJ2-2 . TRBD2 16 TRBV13 TGTGCCAGCAGCTTGGGGACTAGCGGGACCACCGGGGAGCTGTTTTTT CASSLGTSGTTGELFF
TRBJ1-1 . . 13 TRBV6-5 TGTGCCAGTAGCCTGGAAGGGAACACTGAAGCTTTCTTT CASSLEGNTEAFF
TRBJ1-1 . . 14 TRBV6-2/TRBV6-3 TGTGCCAGCAGTTATTCGTTAGCGAACACTGAAGCTTTCTTT CASSYSLANTEAFF
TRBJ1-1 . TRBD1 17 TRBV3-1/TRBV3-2 TGTGCCAGCAGCCAAGATACGGGGACAGCCTTGTACACTGAAGCTTTCTTT CASSQDTGTALYTEAFF
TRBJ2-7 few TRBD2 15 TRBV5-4 TGTGCCAGCAGCAGGGGGACTAGCGGGATCGCCGAGCAGTACTTC CASSRGTSGIAEQYF
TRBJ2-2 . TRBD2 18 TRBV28 TGTGCCAGCAGTACTCCGGGACTAGCGGGAGAGAAAACCGGGGAGCTGTTTTTT CASSTPGLAGEKTGELFF
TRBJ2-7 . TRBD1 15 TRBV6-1 TGTGCCAGCAGTGAAGGTATAGGGGGCGTATACGAGCAGTACTTC CASSEGIGGVYEQYF
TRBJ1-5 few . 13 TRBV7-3 TGTGCCAGCAGCCCCTCGGGGAATCAGCCCCAGCATTTT CASSPSGNQPQHF
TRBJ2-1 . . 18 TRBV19 TGTGCCAGTAGTACCCTAACCGGGGGACCAGGCTCCCACAATGAGCAGTTCTTC CASSTLTGGPGSHNEQFF
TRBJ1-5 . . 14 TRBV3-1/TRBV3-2 TGTGCCAGCAGTCCGGACGCCGGGGGTAGGCCCCAGCATTTT CASSPDAGGRPQHF
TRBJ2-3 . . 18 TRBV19 TGTGCCAGTAGTATCGTAAGGACTTTCACTACTAGCACAGATACGCAGTATTTT CASSIVRTFTTSTDTQYF
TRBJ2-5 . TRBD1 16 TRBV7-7 TGTGCCAGCAGCCGCGCAACAGGGGGAGGCGAAGAGACCCAGTACTTC CASSRATGGGEETQYF
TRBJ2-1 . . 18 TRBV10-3 TGTGCCATCAGTGGGAACCCCGGAGCGGAGAGCTCCTACAATGAGCAGTTCTTC CAISGNPGAESSYNEQFF
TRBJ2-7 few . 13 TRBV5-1 TGCGCCAGCAGCTTGGGGCAGGGCCCCGAGCAGTACTTC CASSLGQGPEQYF